Below, 23 T cell receptor beta chains from the same sample are listed, as sequenced in a study of T cell responses to AZD1222 COVID-19 vaccine (dated by TCRdb to about 2021). The label giving this sample's time point can be read as: baseline before first vaccination. The method behind the library was the immunoSEQ multiplex PCR assay. Drawn from immuneACCESS, this table holds only the in-frame rearrangements with V and J called that TCRdb kept. Clones are partly lost; checked studies trace under half to an unresolved V gene and leave the rest unexplained. This sample lists around 140,000 clones; 80% to 95% were detected once. About 3.7% of the sample is held by the ten biggest clonotypes. The specimen was peripheral blood, collected on day 0 of AZD1222 vaccination. The receptors here all came from an adult in good health.

The CDR3 DNA sequence: TGTGCCAGCAGTGAATCCCGGGTTCAGCCCCAGCATTTT. Protein sequence: CASSESRVQPQHF. This chain connects TRBV6-1 to TRBJ1-5, with D uncertain. Germline CDR1 MNHNS, CDR2 SASEGT. Trimming took off 2 bases at V and 6 bases at J, with 8 bases between the two ends. The CDR3 is 13 residues long.

The chain couples TRBV6-5 to TRBJ1-4, with unresolved D. Germline loops: CDR1 MNHEY, CDR2 SVGAGI. V lost 6 bases to trimming and J lost 2 bases, with 10 bases between them. The CDR3 totals 14 residues. This chain's CDR3 is CASSRTTTNEKLFF. DNA for the CDR3: TGTGCCAGCAGCCGGACGACTACTAATGAAAAACTGTTTTTT.

The chain has TRBV7-8 and TRBJ1-1; possibly TRBD1 for D (6 bases). CDR1 is SGHVS, CDR2 FQNEAQ, per germline. The V end was cut by 6 bases, the J end by 3 bases, with 17 bases between. This CDR3 is built from 15 residues. The CDR3, as DNA: TGTGCCAGCAGGCCCAACGAAGGGGGGTACACTGAAGCTTTCTTT. Translating gives CASRPNEGGYTEAFF. The variable domain in full, completed from reference TRBV7-8 and TRBJ1-1, reads GAGVSQSPRYKVAKRGQDVALRCDPISGHVSLFWYQQALGQGPEFLTYFQNEAQLDKSGLPSDRFFAERPEGSVSTLKIQRTQQEDSAVYLCASRPNEGGYTEAFFGQGTRLTVV.

This clone was counted once. This chain joins TRBV4-1 and TRBJ2-7, with 8 bases lining up with TRBD1. Per the germline V gene, CDR1 is MGHRA and CDR2 is YSYEKL. The CDR3 totals 16 residues. The V and J ends lost 1 base and 6 bases, in that order; junction bases with no gene match: 11. In DNA, the CDR3 is TGCGCCAGCAGCCAAGCAACCCGGACAGGGCGCGCCGAGCAGTACTTC. Translating gives CASSQATRTGRAEQYF.

The genes are TRBV9 and TRBJ2-7, with D possibly matching TRBD1 (6 bases). V was trimmed by 3 bases and J by 0 bases, leaving 10 bases between them. Germline lookup yields CDR1 SGDLS and CDR2 YYNGEE. CDR3 size: 14 residues. CDR3 sequence reads: CASSGGGGSYEQYF. In DNA form, the CDR3 reads TGTGCCAGCAGCGGAGGGGGTGGCTCCTACGAGCAGTACTTC.

V is TRBV30 and J is TRBJ2-7, with 11 bases matching TRBD2. CDR3 length: 13 amino acids. CDR1 GTSNPN and CDR2 SVGIG come from the germline V gene (reference sequence). V shed 8 bases and J 3 bases; nucleotides not matched to a gene: 6. CDR3 DNA sequence: TGTGCCGCCACTAGCGGGGGATTCTACGAGCAGTACTTC. It specifies CAATSGGFYEQYF.

CDR3 amino acids: CASGQGTYEQYF. The CDR3 DNA follows: TGTGCCAGTGGACAGGGGACCTACGAGCAGTACTTC. The chain employs TRBV27 and TRBJ2-7; 9 bases fit TRBD1. This CDR3 contains 12 residues. J gave up 2 bases and V 9 bases, and 2 bases lay outside the gene matches. CDR1 MNHEY and CDR2 SMNVEV come from the germline V gene (reference sequence).

This chain links TRBV15 with TRBJ2-7; D gene unclear. Germline V gene data show CDR1 as LNHNV and CDR2 as YYDKDF (reference sequence). Between the trimmed V and J ends, which lost 1 base and 0 bases, there was a span of 7 bases. The CDR3 is 14 amino acids. The CDR3 protein is CATSRGGISYEQYF. The DNA of the CDR3 is TGTGCCACCAGCAGAGGTGGGATCTCCTACGAGCAGTACTTC.

V is TRBV5-1 and J is TRBJ2-2; 8 positions agree with TRBD1. J was trimmed by 3 bases and V by 5 bases; bases with no gene match: 6. Per germline, CDR1 SGHRS and CDR2 YFSETQ. The CDR3 spans 15 residues. The CDR3 DNA reads as TGCGCCAGCAGTTCCGGGACAGGCGACACCGGGGAGCTGTTTTTT. Amino acid sequence: CASSSGTGDTGELFF.

The chain joins TRBV3-1 (or the pseudogene TRBV3-2) to TRBJ1-2, with D perhaps matching TRBD1 (6 bases). There are 14 residues in the CDR3. Deletions cut 2 bases from V and 4 bases from J, with 11 bases between. Germline CDR1 is LGHDT and CDR2 is YNNKEL (reference sequence). For the CDR3, the DNA is TGTGCCAGCAGCCAACGAGGACAGATCTATGGCTACACCTTC. Amino acids: CASSQRGQIYGYTF.

V gene TRBV5-4 combines with J gene TRBJ2-2, with a tentative D call TRBD2 (6 bases). Trimming removed 1 base at V and 7 bases at J, with 17 bases between. CDR3 length: 16 residues. Germline V gene lookup returns CDR1 SGHNT and CDR2 YYREEE (reference sequence). This CDR3 reads CASSLFAGSGFGELFF. The CDR3 nucleotides read TGTGCCAGCAGCTTGTTTGCCGGGAGCGGTTTCGGGGAGCTGTTTTTT.

DNA for the CDR3: TGTGCCAGCAGCCCGCCATTCAGGGGCTCCTACGAGCAGTACTTC. Encoded protein: CASSPPFRGSYEQYF. This chain links TRBV6-5 with TRBJ2-7; maybe TRBD1 (6 bases). The CDR3 spans 15 residues. Germline loops: CDR1 MNHEY, CDR2 SVGAGI. Trimming left V 6 bases short and J 0 bases short, with 15 bases between.

This chain uses TRBV6-1 with TRBJ1-2; D ambiguous. Germline values: CDR1 MNHNS, CDR2 SASEGT. V shed 3 bases and J shed 8 bases, with 10 bases lying between them. The CDR3 contains 12 residues. The CDR3 DNA reads TGTGCCAGCAGTGATTGGGAGAAGGGCTACACCTTC. Its protein product is CASSDWEKGYTF.

The chain recombines TRBV18 with TRBJ1-5; possible D gene TRBD1, 5 bases. CDR1 KGHSH and CDR2 LQKENI come from the germline V gene. The CDR3 is made up of 13 amino acids. V was trimmed by 7 bases and J by 4 bases, leaving 11 bases between them. CDR3 in DNA: TGTGCCAGCTGGGGCGGAACAAATCAGCCCCAGCATTTT. It encodes CASWGGTNQPQHF.

The chain employs TRBV7-8 and TRBJ2-1; 9 bases line up with TRBD2. This CDR3 spans 16 amino acids. Germline values: CDR1 SGHVS, CDR2 FQNEAQ. Trimming at V came to 0 bases and at J to 5 bases, leaving 5 bases not matched to a gene. The CDR3 sequence: CASSLAPSSGNNEQFF. The DNA for the CDR3 is TGTGCCAGCAGCTTAGCGCCATCTAGCGGGAACAATGAGCAGTTCTTC. Together with reference TRBV7-8 and TRBJ2-1, the CDR3 gives the full variable domain: GAGVSQSPRYKVAKRGQDVALRCDPISGHVSLFWYQQALGQGPEFLTYFQNEAQLDKSGLPSDRFFAERPEGSVSTLKIQRTQQEDSAVYLCASSLAPSSGNNEQFFGPGTRLTVL.

V is TRBV5-8 and J is TRBJ1-1; D is undetermined. The CDR3 has 15 residues. Trimming removed 3 bases from V and 0 bases from J, with 12 bases in between. In germline, CDR1 is SGHTS, CDR2 YDEGEE. In DNA form, the CDR3 reads TGTGCCAGCAGCTCCGGAACAGTTATGAACACTGAAGCTTTCTTT. Translated, it gives CASSSGTVMNTEAFF.

The gene calls are TRBV27 and TRBJ1-5, with TRBD1 identical over 7 bases. Germline V gene lookup returns CDR1 MNHEY and CDR2 SMNVEV (reference sequence). The J segment lost 7 bases and the V segment lost 5 bases, leaving 17 bases of the junction unmatched. There are 17 residues in the CDR3. CDR3 in amino acids: CASSPLRTTGFEQPQHF. As DNA, the CDR3 is TGTGCCAGCAGTCCGCTACGCACGACAGGGTTCGAGCAGCCCCAGCATTTT.

The V gene is TRBV18, the J gene TRBJ2-7; possibly TRBD1 for D (6 bases). The CDR3 length is 14 residues. V lost 3 bases and J lost 6, with 15 bases in between. The germline gives CDR1 KGHSH, CDR2 LQKENI. The CDR3 DNA sequence: TGTGCCAGCTCACCCGAAGGCAGGGGTGGCGAGCAGTACTTC. Translating it yields CASSPEGRGGEQYF.

The V call is TRBV11-1, the J call TRBJ2-1; maybe TRBD2 (6 bases). The CDR3 has 14 amino acids. The germline V and J ends were trimmed by 5 bases and 8 bases, with 16 bases remaining between them. Germline V lookup: CDR1 SGHAT, CDR2 FQDESV (reference sequence). The CDR3, as DNA: TGTGCCAGCAGCGACCGACTAGGGCAGCATGAGCAGTTCTTC. Translated, it gives CASSDRLGQHEQFF. Full variable domain (outside the CDR3, taken from reference TRBV11-1 and TRBJ2-1): EAEVAQSPRYKITEKSQAVAFWCDPISGHATLYWYRQILGQGPELLVQFQDESVVDDSQLPKDRFSAERLKGVDSTLKIQPAELGDSAMYLCASSDRLGQHEQFFGPGTRLTVL.

V usage is TRBV19 and J usage is TRBJ2-2; maybe TRBD2 (7 bases). Looked up from germline, CDR1 is LNHDA and CDR2 is SQIVND (reference sequence). The CDR3 extends over 16 amino acids. V was clipped by 6 bases and J by 0 bases, with 14 bases between them. This chain's CDR3 is CASSEGGFANTGELFF. CDR3 coding DNA: TGTGCCAGTAGCGAGGGGGGGTTCGCGAACACCGGGGAGCTGTTTTTT.

This chain joins TRBV27 and TRBJ2-7; D is unresolved. CDR1 and CDR2 (germline): MNHEY, SMNVEV (reference sequence). The V and J ends lost 2 bases and 4 bases respectively, with 6 bases between them. The CDR3 totals 12 residues. The CDR3 DNA reads TGTGCCAGCAGTTTAAGAGCGTACGAGCAGTACTTC. Translation: CASSLRAYEQYF.

This clone was picked up one time. The chain couples TRBV5-1 to TRBJ1-2; possibly TRBD1 for D (5 bases). CDR1 and CDR2 from the germline V gene are SGHRS and YFSETQ. The CDR3 runs to 13 residues. V was clipped by 4 bases and J by 1 base, with 8 bases between them. CDR3 sequence: CASSLDSNYGYTF. CDR3 DNA: TGCGCCAGCAGCCTTGACAGTAACTATGGCTACACCTTC.

The chain has TRBV24-1 and TRBJ2-1, with TRBD2 matching 11 bases. Trimming removed 5 bases from V and 7 bases from J; junction bases left unmatched: 3. This CDR3 has 14 amino acids. CDR1 KGHDR and CDR2 SFDVKD come from the germline V gene. CDR3 sequence: CATSGLAGSNEQFF. The CDR3 DNA is TGTGCCACCAGTGGACTAGCGGGAAGTAATGAGCAGTTCTTC.